The following is a T cell receptor (beta chain) sequence with its context. Its antigen is unknown. The data were obtained in a study of siplizumab effects on memory and regulatory T cells. In germline, CDR1 is SGHKS, CDR2 YYEKEE (reference sequence). This CDR3 comprises 14 residues. V shed 4 bases, J shed 8 bases, and the junction held 4 bases outside the gene matches. The repertoire was sequenced with immunoSEQ multiplex PCR; TCRdb's copy has only in-frame clones and lacks some. The sample shows about 120,000 clones, just under 95% of them seen only once. Study-level points and caveats: The apparent diversity of naive T cells exceeded that of memory cells, and naive T cells seemed to make a major contribution to the alloresponse. Siplizumab, the agent tested, significantly reduced alloreactive sequences traceable to unstimulated CD4+ memory cells.

V is TRBV5-5 and J is TRBJ1-3; 12 bases map to TRBD1. The sequencing input was non-Treg CD4+ T cells sorted from blood. This receptor was taken from a human donor in good health. CDR3 loop: CASSAGQGADTIYF. The CDR3, as DNA: TGTGCCAGCAGCGCGGGACAGGGGGCAGACACCATATATTTT.